Shown below are 15 T cell receptor beta chains from a single sample sequenced in a study of blood T cell repertoires in COVID-19. Some clones are missing from TCRdb's copy, which holds only in-frame ones; the method was immunoSEQ multiplex PCR. The data hold fewer than 110,000 clones, with roughly nine tenths observed a single time. Material: peripheral blood. The receptor source for this set is a man over 45 with acute or convalescent COVID-19.

V gene TRBV18 combines with J gene TRBJ1-6, with 8 bases fitting TRBD1. After removal of 3 bases from V and 1 base from J, the junction contained 14 bases not matched to a gene. Germline-derived CDR1 and CDR2 are KGHSH and LQKENI. This CDR3 comprises 20 residues. CDR3 protein: CASSPSPRTGSASYNSPLHF. The CDR3 nucleotides are TGTGCCAGCTCACCTTCCCCAAGGACAGGGTCGGCATCCTATAATTCACCCCTCCACTTT.

To note about this clone: Compared with germline, one end of the junction differs, possibly owing to a read error. The gene calls are TRBV6-1 and TRBJ2-3; D is unresolved. Germline-derived CDR1 and CDR2 are MNHNS and SASEGT. This CDR3 region has 12 residues. CDR3 sequence: CASSEAVRSFLF. Written as DNA, the CDR3 is TGTGCCAGCAGTGAAGCGGTGCGGTCCTTCCTTTTT.

This clone was counted a single time. This rearrangement joins TRBV6-5 to TRBJ2-3; 8 bases match TRBD1. The CDR3 is made up of 15 amino acids. The trim removed 2 bases at V and 5 bases at J, leaving 6 bases unmatched. Germline-derived CDR1 and CDR2 are MNHEY and SVGAGI. The CDR3, as DNA: TGTGCCAGCAGTTACGGCAGGGGGCTAGAAGATACGCAGTATTTT. This gives the protein CASSYGRGLEDTQYF.

The chain is built from TRBV7-2 and TRBJ2-2; TRBD2 might be the D (7 bases). The CDR3 is made up of 15 amino acids. V was trimmed by 5 bases and J by 4 bases, leaving 14 bases between them. CDR1 and CDR2 from the germline V gene are SGHTA and FQGNSA. DNA for the CDR3: TGTGCCAGCAGCCAAAGGGGGGGCCGCACCGGGGAGCTGTTTTTT. Protein: CASSQRGGRTGELFF.

J is TRBJ2-3 and V is TRBV5-1; D might be TRBD2 (5 bases). V was clipped by 4 bases and J by 4 bases, with 13 bases between them. This CDR3 contains 14 residues. Germline CDR1 reads SGHRS; CDR2 reads YFSETQ. Here the CDR3 DNA reads TGCGCCAGCAGCGGACGGGGTCAGGCAGATACGCAGTATTTT. The encoded protein is CASSGRGQADTQYF.

CDR3 residues: CASMGDNLVDQPQHF. The CDR3 DNA reads as TGTGCCAGTATGGGAGACAACCTGGTCGATCAGCCCCAGCATTTT. The chain couples TRBV19 to TRBJ1-5; unclear D gene. The CDR3 sequence is 15 residues long. Trimming stripped 7 bases from V and 5 bases from J, with 18 bases between. The germline V gene has CDR1 LNHDA and CDR2 SQIVND (reference sequence).

The rearrangement joins TRBV6-6 to TRBJ2-7, with 7 bases lining up with TRBD1. Germline V gene lookup returns CDR1 MNHNY and CDR2 SVGAGI (reference sequence). The CDR3 has 15 residues. J gave up 2 bases and V 0 bases, and 4 bases lay outside the gene matches. CDR3 loop: CASSYSNRGAYEQYF. CDR3 DNA sequence: TGTGCCAGCAGTTACTCGAACAGGGGAGCCTACGAGCAGTACTTC.

The gene calls are TRBV12-3 or TRBV12-4 and TRBJ2-5; no firm D call. The V gene lost 5 bases and the J gene lost 3 bases, with 10 bases spanning the gap. The CDR3 consists of 13 residues. The CDR3 is CASSQDGEETQYF. Here the CDR3 DNA reads TGTGCCAGCAGTCAAGACGGAGAAGAGACCCAGTACTTC.

CDR3 nucleotide sequence: TGTGCCAGCAGCCCCACGACAGGGGTCACTGAAGCTTTCTTT. Translating it yields CASSPTTGVTEAFF. This chain uses TRBV7-9 with TRBJ1-1, with 8 bases matching TRBD1. Germline V gene sequence: CDR1 SEHNR, CDR2 FQNEAQ (reference sequence). After removal of 5 bases from V and 4 bases from J, the junction contained 6 bases not matched to a gene. The CDR3 has 14 residues.

This chain joins TRBV29-1 and TRBJ2-3, with a tentative D call TRBD1 (5 bases). This CDR3 region has 13 residues. Per germline, CDR1 SQVTM and CDR2 ANQGSEA. Trimming stripped 5 bases from V and 0 bases from J, with 9 bases between. CDR3 loop: CSVMTASTDTQYF. The CDR3 DNA reads TGCAGCGTTATGACAGCTAGCACAGATACGCAGTATTTT.

This chain joins TRBV7-2 and TRBJ2-5; TRBD2 is a possible D gene (5 bases). CDR3 length equals 13 residues. V lost 2 bases to trimming and J lost 4 bases, with 8 bases between them. The germline CDR1 and CDR2 sequences are SGHTA and FQGNSA. The CDR3 reads CASSLWAGETQYF. The CDR3 region has the DNA TGTGCCAGCAGCTTATGGGCGGGAGAGACCCAGTACTTC.

The J gene is TRBJ2-7, the V gene TRBV2; a possible D gene is TRBD2 (6 bases). Germline assignment: CDR1 SNHLY and CDR2 FYNNEI. Trimming stripped 8 bases from V and 4 bases from J, with 9 bases between. The CDR3 runs to 11 residues. CDR3 protein: CASERGYEQYF. The CDR3 DNA follows: TGTGCCAGCGAACGGGGGTACGAGCAGTACTTC.

The chain is built from TRBV19 and TRBJ1-1; TRBD1 might be the D (6 bases). The length of the CDR3 is 13 residues. V dropped 8 bases and J dropped 4 bases, with 14 bases sitting between them. Germline CDR1 is LNHDA and CDR2 is SQIVND (reference sequence). CDR3 sequence: CASHPGVVTEAFF. In nucleotides, the CDR3 is TGTGCCAGTCATCCAGGGGTAGTCACTGAAGCTTTCTTT.

V gene TRBV3-1 (or the pseudogene TRBV3-2) combines with J gene TRBJ1-5, with D uncertain. V was pared by 4 bases and J by 0 bases, with 19 bases between. CDR1 is LGHDT and CDR2 is YNNKEL in the germline V gene (reference sequence). The CDR3 loop spans 18 amino acids. CDR3 protein: CASSPIFWAGHSNQPQHF. The DNA for the CDR3 is TGTGCCAGCAGCCCAATATTTTGGGCGGGTCATAGCAATCAGCCCCAGCATTTT.

The chain joins TRBV30 to TRBJ1-2; TRBD1 is a possible D gene (6 bases). There are 13 residues in the CDR3. Germline V CDR1 and CDR2: GTSNPN, SVGIG (reference sequence). Trimming cost V 4 bases and J 4 bases, with 13 bases left between them. This CDR3 is CAWNQGTFYGYTF. CDR3 bases: TGTGCCTGGAATCAGGGGACCTTCTATGGCTACACCTTC.